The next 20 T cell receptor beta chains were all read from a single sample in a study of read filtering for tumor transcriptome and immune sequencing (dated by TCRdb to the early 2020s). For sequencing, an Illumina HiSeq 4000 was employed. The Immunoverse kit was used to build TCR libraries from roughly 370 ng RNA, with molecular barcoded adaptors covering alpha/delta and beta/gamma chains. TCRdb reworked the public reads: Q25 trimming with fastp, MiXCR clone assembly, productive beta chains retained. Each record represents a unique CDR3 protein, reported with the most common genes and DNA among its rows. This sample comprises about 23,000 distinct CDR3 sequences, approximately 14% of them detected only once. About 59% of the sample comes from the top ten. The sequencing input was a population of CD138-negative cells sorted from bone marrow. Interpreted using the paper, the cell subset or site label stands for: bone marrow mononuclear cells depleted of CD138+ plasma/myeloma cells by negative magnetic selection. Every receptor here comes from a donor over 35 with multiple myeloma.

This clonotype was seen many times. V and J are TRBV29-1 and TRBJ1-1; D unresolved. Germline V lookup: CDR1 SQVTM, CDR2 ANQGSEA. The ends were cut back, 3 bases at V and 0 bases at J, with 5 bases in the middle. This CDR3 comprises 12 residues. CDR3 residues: CSVEGLNTEAFF. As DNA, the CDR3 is TGCAGCGTTGAGGGCTTGAACACTGAAGCTTTCTTT.

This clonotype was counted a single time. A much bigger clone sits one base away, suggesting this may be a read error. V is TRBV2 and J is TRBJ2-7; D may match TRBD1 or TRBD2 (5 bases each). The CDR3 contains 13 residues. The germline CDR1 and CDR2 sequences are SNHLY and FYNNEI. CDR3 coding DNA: TGTGCCAGCAGTGGGGACGTATCCTACGAGCAGTGCTTC. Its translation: CASSGDVSYEQCF.

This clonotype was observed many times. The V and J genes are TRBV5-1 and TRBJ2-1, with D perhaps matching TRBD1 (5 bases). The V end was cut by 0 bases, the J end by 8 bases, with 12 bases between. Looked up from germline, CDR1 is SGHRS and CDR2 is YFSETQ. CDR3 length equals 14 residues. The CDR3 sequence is CASSLVAGKDEQFF. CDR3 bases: TGCGCCAGCAGCTTGGTGGCAGGGAAGGATGAGCAGTTCTTC.

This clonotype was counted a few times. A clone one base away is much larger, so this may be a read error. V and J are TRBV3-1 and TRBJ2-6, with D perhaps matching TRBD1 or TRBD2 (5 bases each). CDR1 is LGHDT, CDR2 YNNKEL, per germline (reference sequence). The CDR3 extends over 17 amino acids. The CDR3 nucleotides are TGTGCCAGCAGCCCCCGGGGACCGTCCTCTGGGGCCAACGTCCCGACTTTC. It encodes CASSPRGPSSGANVPTF.

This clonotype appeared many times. The CDR3 loop is CASSFLDRETGELFF. The CDR3, as DNA: TGCGCCAGCAGCTTCCTCGACAGGGAGACCGGGGAGCTGTTTTTT. J is TRBJ2-2 and V is TRBV5-1, with 7 nucleotides matching TRBD1. Unmatched junction bases numbered 6, after V lost 2 bases and J lost 5 bases. Germline V gene lookup returns CDR1 SGHRS and CDR2 YFSETQ. This CDR3 contains 15 residues.

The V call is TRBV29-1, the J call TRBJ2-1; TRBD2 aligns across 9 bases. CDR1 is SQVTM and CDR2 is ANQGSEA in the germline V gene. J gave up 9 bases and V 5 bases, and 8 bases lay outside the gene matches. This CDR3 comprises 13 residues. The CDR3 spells CSVKTGSGSEQFF. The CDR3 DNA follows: TGCAGCGTTAAGACGGGTAGCGGGAGTGAGCAGTTCTTC.

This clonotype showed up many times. As DNA, the CDR3 is TGTGCCAGCAGCTTAGATTGGGGTTTTTACAATGAGCAGTTCTTC. It specifies CASSLDWGFYNEQFF. This rearrangement joins TRBV11-2 to TRBJ2-1; D gene ambiguous. The CDR3 length is 15 residues. CDR1 and CDR2 (germline): SGHAT, FQNNGV. V lost 0 bases and J lost 4, with 10 bases in between.

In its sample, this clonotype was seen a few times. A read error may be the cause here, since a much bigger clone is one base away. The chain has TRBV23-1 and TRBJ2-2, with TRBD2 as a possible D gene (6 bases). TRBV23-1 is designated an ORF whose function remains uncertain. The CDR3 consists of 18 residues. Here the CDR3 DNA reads TGCGCCAGCAGTCCTCCCTACGAACTAGGGGTGAACACCGGGGGGCTGTTTTTT. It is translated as CASSPPYELGVNTGGLFF.

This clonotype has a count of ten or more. CDR3 sequence: CASSLGGRALSYEQYF. Here the CDR3 DNA reads TGTGCCAGCAGTTTAGGCGGGAGGGCCCTCTCCTACGAGCAGTACTTC. The chain recombines TRBV28 with TRBJ2-7; 9 bases align to TRBD2. The CDR3 covers 16 residues. Unmatched junction bases numbered 5, after V lost 2 bases and J lost 0 bases. CDR1 MDHEN and CDR2 SYDVKM come from the germline V gene.

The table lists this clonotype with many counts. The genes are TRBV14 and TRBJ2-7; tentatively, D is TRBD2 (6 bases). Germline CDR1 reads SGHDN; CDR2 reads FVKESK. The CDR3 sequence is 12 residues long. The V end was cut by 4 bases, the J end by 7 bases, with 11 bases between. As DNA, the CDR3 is TGTGCCAGCAGCCTAGCCGGAGGGGAGCAGTACTTC. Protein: CASSLAGGEQYF. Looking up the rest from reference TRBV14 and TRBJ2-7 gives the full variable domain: EAGVTQFPSHSVIEKGQTVTLRCDPISGHDNLYWYRRVMGKEIKFLLHFVKESKQDESGMPNNRFLAERTGGTYSTLKVQPAELEDSGVYFCASSLAGGEQYFGPGTRLTVT.

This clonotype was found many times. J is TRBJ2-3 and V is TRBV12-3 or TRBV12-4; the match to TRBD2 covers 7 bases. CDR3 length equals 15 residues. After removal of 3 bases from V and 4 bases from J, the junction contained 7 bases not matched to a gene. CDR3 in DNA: TGTGCCAGCAGTTTTGGCGGGAGCGGGTCAGATACGCAGTATTTT. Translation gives CASSFGGSGSDTQYF.

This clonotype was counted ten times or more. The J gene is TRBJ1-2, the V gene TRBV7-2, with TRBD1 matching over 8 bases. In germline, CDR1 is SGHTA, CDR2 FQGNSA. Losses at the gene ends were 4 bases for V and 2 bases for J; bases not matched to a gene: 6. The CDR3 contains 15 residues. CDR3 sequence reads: CASSWGTGINYGYTF. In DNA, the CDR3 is TGTGCCAGCAGCTGGGGGACAGGCATAAACTATGGCTACACCTTC.

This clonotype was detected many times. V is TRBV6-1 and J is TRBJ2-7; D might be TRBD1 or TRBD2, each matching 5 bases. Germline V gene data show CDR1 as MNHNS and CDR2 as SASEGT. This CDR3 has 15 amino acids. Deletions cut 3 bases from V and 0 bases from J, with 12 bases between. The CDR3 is CASSDSGRSSYEQYF. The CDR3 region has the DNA TGTGCCAGCAGTGACTCGGGACGGAGCTCCTACGAGCAGTACTTC.

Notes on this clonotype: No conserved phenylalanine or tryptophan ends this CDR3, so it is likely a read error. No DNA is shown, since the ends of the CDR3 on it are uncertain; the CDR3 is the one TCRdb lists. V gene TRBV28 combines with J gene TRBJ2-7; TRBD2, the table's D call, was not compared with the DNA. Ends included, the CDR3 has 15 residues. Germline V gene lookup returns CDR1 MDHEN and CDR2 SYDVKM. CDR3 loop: CASSAGSSGGYEQCL.

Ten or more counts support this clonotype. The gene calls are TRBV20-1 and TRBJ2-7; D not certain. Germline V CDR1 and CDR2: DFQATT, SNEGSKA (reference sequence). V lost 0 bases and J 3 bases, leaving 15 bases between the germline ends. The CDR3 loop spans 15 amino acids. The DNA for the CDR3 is TGCAGTGCTAGAGATAGGGCCATGGTTCTCTACGAGCAGTACTTC. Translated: CSARDRAMVLYEQYF.

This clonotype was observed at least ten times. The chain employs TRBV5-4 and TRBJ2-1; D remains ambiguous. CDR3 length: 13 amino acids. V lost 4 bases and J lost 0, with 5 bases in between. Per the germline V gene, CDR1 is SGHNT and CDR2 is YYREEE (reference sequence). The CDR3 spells CASSQSSYNEQFF. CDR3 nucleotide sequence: TGTGCCAGCAGCCAATCCTCCTACAATGAGCAGTTCTTC.

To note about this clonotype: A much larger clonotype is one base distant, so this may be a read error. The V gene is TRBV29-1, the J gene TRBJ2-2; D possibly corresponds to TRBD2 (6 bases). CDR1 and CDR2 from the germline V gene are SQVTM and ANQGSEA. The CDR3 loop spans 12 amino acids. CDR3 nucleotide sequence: TGCAGCGTCGACGGTGACACCGGGGGGCTGTTTTTT. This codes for CSVDGDTGGLFF.

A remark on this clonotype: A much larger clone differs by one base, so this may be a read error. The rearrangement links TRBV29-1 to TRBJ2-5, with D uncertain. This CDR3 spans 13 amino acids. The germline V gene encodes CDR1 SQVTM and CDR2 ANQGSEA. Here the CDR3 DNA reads TGCAGCGTTGAGTACCCTTACCAAGAGACCCTGTACTTC. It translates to CSVEYPYQETLYF. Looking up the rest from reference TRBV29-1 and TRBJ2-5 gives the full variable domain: SAVISQKPSRDICQRGTSLTIQCQVDSQVTMMFWYRQQPGQSLTLIATANQGSEATYESGFVIDKFPISRPNLTFSTLTVSNMSPEDSSIYLCSVEYPYQETLYFGPGTRLLVL.

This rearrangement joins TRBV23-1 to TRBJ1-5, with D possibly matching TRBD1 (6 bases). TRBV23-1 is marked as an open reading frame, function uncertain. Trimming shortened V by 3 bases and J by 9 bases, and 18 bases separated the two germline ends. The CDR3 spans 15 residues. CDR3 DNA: TGCGCCAGCAGTCATGGTGTAAGGGACAACCGGCCCCAGCATTTT. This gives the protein CASSHGVRDNRPQHF.

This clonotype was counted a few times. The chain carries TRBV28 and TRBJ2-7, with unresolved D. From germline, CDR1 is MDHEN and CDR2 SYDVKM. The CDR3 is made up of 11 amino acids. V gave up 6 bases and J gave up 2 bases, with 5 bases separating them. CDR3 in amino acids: CASSRTYEQYF. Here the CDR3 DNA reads TGTGCCAGCAGCCGGACCTACGAGCAGTACTTC.